These T cell receptor beta chains were read from a single sample in a study of blood T cell repertoires in COVID-19. The assay was immunoSEQ multiplex PCR, and TCRdb's table has in-frame clones only and misses some. The sample lists around 76,000 clones; around 89% were seen once. Sequenced material: peripheral blood. These receptors all stem from a man aged 60 to 75 with acute or convalescent COVID-19. Both conserved end residues are part of each CDR3. Each record gives: J gene, V gene, clone size, D gene, CDR3 DNA, CDR3 protein. A D gene is named only where the DNA matches it firmly. Size values are once, few and many counts, or a class for expanded clones, and some rows have none.

TRBJ2-2,TRBV6-5,.,.,TGTGCCAGCAGCCCCCTGACAGTTCCCGGGGAGCTGTTTTTT,CASSPLTVPGELFF
TRBJ1-2,TRBV18,once,TRBD1,TGTGCCAGCTCACCCGGGACAGGGAAAGTTGGTGGCTACACCTTC,CASSPGTGKVGGYTF
TRBJ2-1,TRBV7-2,.,TRBD2,TGTGCCAGCAGCCCCACTAGCGCCACCAGCTCCTACAATGAGCAGTTCTTC,CASSPTSATSSYNEQFF
TRBJ2-1,TRBV9,.,TRBD2,TGTGCCAGCAGCCCATTGACTAGCGGGCCTTACAATGAGCAGTTCTTC,CASSPLTSGPYNEQFF
TRBJ1-1,TRBV7-3,once,.,TGTGCCAGCAGCTTATCCCCGGGACACCCGAACACTGAAGCTTTCTTT,CASSLSPGHPNTEAFF
TRBJ2-3,TRBV3-1/TRBV3-2,.,TRBD1,TGTGCCGAGGGGCCAGGGGGTTCAGATACGCAGTATTTT,CAEGPGGSDTQYF
TRBJ1-1,TRBV5-1,.,TRBD1,TGCGCCAGCAGCTTGGGAGGGCAGGGGGCTTCTGAAGCTTTCTTT,CASSLGGQGASEAFF
TRBJ1-1,TRBV5-6,.,TRBD1,TGTGCCAGCAGCATTACAGGGGCCACTGAAGCTTTCTTT,CASSITGATEAFF
TRBJ2-3,TRBV18,.,TRBD1,TGTGCCAGCTCAAGACGACAGGGTGGAGCAGATACGCAGTATTTT,CASSRRQGGADTQYF
TRBJ1-1,TRBV6-1,.,.,TGTGCCAGCAGTGAAGCGGTTCTGGGAGTCGCTGAAGCTTTCTTT,CASSEAVLGVAEAFF
TRBJ2-2,TRBV29-1,.,TRBD1,TGCAGCGTTATCAGGGGGCCCTCGAACACCGGGGAGCTGTTTTTT,CSVIRGPSNTGELFF
TRBJ2-7,TRBV29-1,.,.,TGCAGCGTCGAAAATCCAGGGACCTACGAGCAGTACTTC,CSVENPGTYEQYF
TRBJ1-2,TRBV2,.,.,TGTGCCAGGCACCGTAGGACTGGGAACTATGGCTACACCTTC,CARHRRTGNYGYTF
TRBJ1-5,TRBV7-8,.,.,TGTGCCAGCAGCTCGTACAGAGACCAGCCTCAGCATTTT,CASSSYRDQPQHF
TRBJ2-7,TRBV19,.,TRBD1,TGTGCCAGTTCCGAGCGGGGACAGGGGGTCCGGCGGAGTTACGAGCAGTACTTC,CASSERGQGVRRSYEQYF
TRBJ1-4,TRBV7-6,.,.,TGTGCCAGCAGCTTAGGGACCCCGGACAGTAATGAAAAACTGTTTTTT,CASSLGTPDSNEKLFF
TRBJ2-1,TRBV19,.,TRBD1,TGTGCCAGTAGTTTAGGGACAGAATCCTACAATGAGCAGTTCTTC,CASSLGTESYNEQFF
TRBJ1-6,TRBV3-1/TRBV3-2,.,.,TGTGCCAGCAGCCTCTCCCTATCATATGATTCACCCCTCCACTTT,CASSLSLSYDSPLHF
TRBJ2-5,TRBV7-7,.,TRBD1,TGTGCCAGCAGCCCGGACAGGGTAGAGACCCAGTACTTC,CASSPDRVETQYF
TRBJ1-6,TRBV6-2/TRBV6-3,once,.,TGTGCCAGCAGCCCTAGTTTGGACGGGAGCTCCTATAATTCACCCCTCCACTTT,CASSPSLDGSSYNSPLHF
TRBJ2-1,TRBV18,.,TRBD2,TGTGCCAGCTCACCACCGTCGGGACTAGCGGGAGGGATGGAGCAGTTCTTC,CASSPPSGLAGGMEQFF
TRBJ1-1,TRBV5-1,.,TRBD1,TGCGCCAGCAGCTTGGCAGGGGGAAACACTGAAGCTTTCTTT,CASSLAGGNTEAFF
TRBJ1-2,TRBV27,.,.,TGTGCCAGCAGTTTGAGAAGGGGCTTTGGCTACACCTTC,CASSLRRGFGYTF
TRBJ2-2,TRBV24-1,.,TRBD2,TGTGCCACCAGTGATTTCGGACTAGCGTCCATAGGGGAGCTGTTTTTT,CATSDFGLASIGELFF
TRBJ2-3,TRBV5-1,.,TRBD2,TGCGCCAGCAGCTTACGACTAGCCGGCACAGATACGCAGTATTTT,CASSLRLAGTDTQYF
TRBJ2-3,TRBV5-1,.,TRBD1,TGCGCCAGCAGCTTGGGAACAGGGGAAACAGATACGCAGTATTTT,CASSLGTGETDTQYF